The following is a T cell receptor beta chain sequence with its context. As yet, its antigen is unknown. This record comes from a study of shared clonotypes between healthy human individuals. The study's findings and limits: Estimated clonotype richness was generally higher in naive than memory subsets.

The naive CD8 subset, CD45RO-negative cells positively selected for CCR7, excluded terminally differentiated effector memory CD45RA+ cells. The deep-level immunoSEQ assay was used. Genomic DNA belonging to each subset was distributed in equal measure over several immunoSEQ plates. Using immunoSEQ multiplex PCR, the repertoire was profiled, and TCRdb retains in-frame clones only, with some absent. The sample records about 2.2 million clones, about 92% being singletons. This CDR3 has 15 amino acids. Unmatched junction bases numbered 6, after V lost 3 bases and J lost 2 bases. CDR1 SGHDN and CDR2 FVKESK come from the germline V gene.

The sequenced material came from naive CD8+ T cells from PBMCs. This receptor was taken from a man younger than 35 in good health. Some clones in this sample may be carry-over from other donors' samples. The rearrangement uses TRBV14 and TRBJ2-5; 7 bases are a match to TRBD1. The CDR3 is CASSQGARGQETQYF. CDR3 in DNA: TGTGCCAGCAGCCAGGGGGCCAGGGGGCAAGAGACCCAGTACTTC.